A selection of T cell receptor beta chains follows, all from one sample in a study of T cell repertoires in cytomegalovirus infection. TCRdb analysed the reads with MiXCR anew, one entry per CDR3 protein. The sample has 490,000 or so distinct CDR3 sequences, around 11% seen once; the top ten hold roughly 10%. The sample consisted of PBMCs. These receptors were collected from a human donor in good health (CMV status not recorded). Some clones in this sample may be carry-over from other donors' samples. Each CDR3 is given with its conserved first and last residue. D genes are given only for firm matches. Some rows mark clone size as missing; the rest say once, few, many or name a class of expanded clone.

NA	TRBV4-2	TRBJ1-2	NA	CASSQVSGSYGYTF	TGTGCCAGCAGCCAAGTGTCGGGTTCCTATGGCTACACCTTC
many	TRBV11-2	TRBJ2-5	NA	CASTQQGGATQYF	TGTGCCAGCACCCAACAAGGAGGGGCAACCCAGTACTTC
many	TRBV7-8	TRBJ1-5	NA	CASSSSGYRGSHQPQHF	TGTGCCAGCAGCTCTTCCGGCTATAGGGGTAGTCATCAGCCCCAGCATTTT
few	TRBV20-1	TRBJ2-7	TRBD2	CSAGPGLAAYEQYF	TGCAGTGCCGGGCCGGGACTAGCGGCCTACGAGCAGTACTTC
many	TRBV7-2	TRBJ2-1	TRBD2	CASSSGLAGVYNEQFF	TGTGCCAGCAGCTCGGGACTAGCGGGAGTCTACAATGAGCAGTTCTTC
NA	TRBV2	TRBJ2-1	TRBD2	CASSAQRGSYNEQFF	TGTGCCAGCAGTGCCCAGCGGGGGTCCTACAATGAGCAGTTCTTC
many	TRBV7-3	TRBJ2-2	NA	CASSLVTDTGELFF	TGTGCCAGCAGCTTAGTCACTGACACCGGGGAGCTGTTTTTT
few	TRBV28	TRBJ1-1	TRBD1	CASSGTTGWVNTEAFF	TGTGCCAGCAGTGGGACGACAGGGTGGGTAAACACTGAAGCTTTCTTT
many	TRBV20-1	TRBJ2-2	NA	CSARDPNTGELFF	TGCAGTGCCCGGGACCCGAACACCGGGGAGCTGTTTTTT
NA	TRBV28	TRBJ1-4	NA	CASSLSEGRGLFF	TGTGCCAGCAGTTTATCGGAGGGGCGCGGACTGTTTTTT
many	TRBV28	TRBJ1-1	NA	CASGTNTEAFF	TGTGCCAGCGGCACGAACACTGAAGCTTTCTTT
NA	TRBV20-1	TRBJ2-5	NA	CSASGPFQETHYF	TGCAGTGCCTCCGGGCCTTTCCAAGAGACCCACTACTTC
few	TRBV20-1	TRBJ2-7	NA	CSARDLVGDF	TGCAGTGCTAGAGATCTGGTCGGGGACTTC
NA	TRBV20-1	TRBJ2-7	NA	CSARDTRYEQYF	TGCAGTGCTAGGGACACCCGCTACGAGCAGTACTTC
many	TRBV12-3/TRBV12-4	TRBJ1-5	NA	CASRGSGNQPQHF	TGTGCCAGCAGGGGCTCGGGCAATCAGCCCCAGCATTTT
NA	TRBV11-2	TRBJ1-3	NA	CASSLTQGAGNTIYF	TGTGCCAGCAGCCTAACCCAGGGAGCGGGAAACACCATATATTTT
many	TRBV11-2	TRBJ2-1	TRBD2	CASSHPTGKRGGPYNEQFF	TGTGCCAGCAGCCATCCCACAGGCAAGCGGGGGGGCCCCTACAATGAGCAGTTCTTC
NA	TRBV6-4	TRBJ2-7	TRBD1	CASSVLPTGVISPLGYEQYF	TGTGCCAGCAGTGTCCTCCCGACAGGGGTTATCAGTCCTCTTGGCTACGAGCAGTACTTC
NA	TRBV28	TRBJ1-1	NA	CASSSPTRGNTEAFF	TGTGCCAGCAGTTCACCGACTAGGGGAAACACTGAAGCTTTCTTT
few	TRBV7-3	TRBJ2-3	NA	CASSDPGLTDTQYF	TGTGCCAGCAGCGATCCGGGGTTAACAGATACGCAGTATTTT
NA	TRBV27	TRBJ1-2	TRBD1	CASSLSNGQGTTF	TGTGCCAGCAGTCTCTCGAACGGACAGGGGACCACCTTC
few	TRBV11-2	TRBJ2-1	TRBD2	CASSRLAGGQSNEQFF	TGTGCCAGCAGCCGTCTAGCGGGAGGTCAGTCCAATGAGCAGTTCTTC
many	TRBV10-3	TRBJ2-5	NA	CAISESWAGQETQYF	TGTGCCATCAGTGAGTCCTGGGCCGGACAAGAGACCCAGTACTTC
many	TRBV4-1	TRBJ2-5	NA	CASSQDLGQETQYF	TGCGCCAGCAGCCAAGATCTTGGGCAAGAGACCCAGTACTTC
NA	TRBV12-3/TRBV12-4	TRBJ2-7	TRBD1	CASSPRRWDRGNNEQYF	TGTGCCAGCAGTCCCCGCCGTTGGGACAGGGGCAATAACGAGCAGTACTTC
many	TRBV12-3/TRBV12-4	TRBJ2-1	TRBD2	CASLVAGSYNEQFF	TGTGCCAGCCTGGTAGCGGGTTCCTACAATGAGCAGTTCTTC
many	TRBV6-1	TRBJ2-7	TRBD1	CASSTTGPDEQYF	TGTGCCAGCAGTACGACAGGGCCAGACGAGCAGTACTTC
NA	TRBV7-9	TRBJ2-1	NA	CASSLLRGGAYYNEQFF	TGTGCCAGCAGCTTACTCCGAGGGGGGGCGTACTACAATGAGCAGTTCTTC
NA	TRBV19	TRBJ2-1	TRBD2	CASSATRTSGTRNEQFF	TGTGCCAGTAGTGCGACAAGGACTAGCGGGACTCGGAATGAGCAGTTCTTC
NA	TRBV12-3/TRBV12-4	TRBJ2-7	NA	CASSRKTGSLGKQYF	TGTGCCAGCAGTCGTAAGACAGGCTCCCTAGGCAAGCAGTACTTC
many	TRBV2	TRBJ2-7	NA	CASSEAGRASYEQYF	TGTGCCAGCAGTGAAGCGGGCAGGGCATCCTACGAGCAGTACTTC
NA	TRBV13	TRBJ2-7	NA	CAVRDSTGEQYF	TGTGCCGTCCGGGACTCCACGGGCGAGCAGTACTTC
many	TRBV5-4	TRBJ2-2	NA	CASSFTRAAGTGELFF	TGTGCCAGCAGCTTTACGAGGGCCGCAGGCACCGGGGAGCTGTTTTTT
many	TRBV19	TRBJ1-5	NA	CASTSGSGIPNQPQHF	TGTGCCAGTACCTCCGGATCCGGAATTCCCAATCAGCCCCAGCATTTT
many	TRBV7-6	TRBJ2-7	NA	CASSLSGSTYEQYF	TGTGCCAGCAGCTTATCGGGTTCCACCTACGAGCAGTACTTC
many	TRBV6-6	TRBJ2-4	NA	CASSYGKGLTKNIQYF	TGTGCCAGCAGTTACGGAAAGGGCTTGACCAAAAACATTCAGTACTTC
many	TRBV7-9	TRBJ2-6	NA	CASSLAGWFGANVLTF	TGTGCCAGCAGCTTAGCAGGGTGGTTTGGGGCCAACGTCCTGACTTTC
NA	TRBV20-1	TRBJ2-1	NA	CSARDFGGEQFF	TGCAGTGCTAGAGATTTTGGGGGTGAGCAGTTCTTC
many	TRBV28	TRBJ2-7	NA	CASRMGRIPGEQYF	TGTGCCAGCAGAATGGGGAGAATCCCGGGCGAGCAGTACTTC
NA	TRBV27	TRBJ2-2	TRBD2	CASGGLQNTGELFF	TGTGCCAGCGGGGGACTACAAAACACCGGGGAGCTGTTTTTT
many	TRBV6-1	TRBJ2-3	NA	CASSAADTQYF	TGTGCCAGCAGTGCGGCAGATACGCAGTATTTT
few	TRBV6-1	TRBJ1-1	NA	CASSEVAGTTNTEAFF	TGTGCCAGCAGTGAAGTTGCGGGGACCACGAACACTGAAGCTTTCTTT
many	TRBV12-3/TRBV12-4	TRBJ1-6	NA	CASSFGAVGSPLHF	TGTGCCAGCAGTTTTGGGGCAGTAGGATCACCCCTCCACTTT
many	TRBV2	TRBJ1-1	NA	CASRYMNTEAFF	TGTGCCAGCAGGTACATGAACACTGAAGCTTTCTTT
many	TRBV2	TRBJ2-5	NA	CASSEGRRETQYF	TGTGCCAGCAGTGAGGGCCGCAGGGAGACCCAGTACTTC
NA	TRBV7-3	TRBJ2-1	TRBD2	CASSLMGTSSYNEQFF	TGTGCCAGCAGCTTAATGGGGACTAGCTCCTACAATGAGCAGTTCTTC
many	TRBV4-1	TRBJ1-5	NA	CASSQDPLGTNKQPQHF	TGCGCCAGCAGCCAAGATCCCCTCGGGACAAACAAACAGCCCCAGCATTTT
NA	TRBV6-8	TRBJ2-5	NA	CASSYVGRGQETQYF	TGTGCCAGCAGTTACGTCGGCCGGGGCCAAGAGACCCAGTACTTC
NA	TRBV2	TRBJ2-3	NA	CASSEPKRLDTQYF	TGTGCCAGCAGTGAACCCAAGCGTTTAGATACGCAGTATTTT
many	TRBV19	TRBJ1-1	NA	CASSIARVANTEAFF	TGTGCCAGTAGTATAGCGAGGGTGGCAAACACTGAAGCTTTCTTT
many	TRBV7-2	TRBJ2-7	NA	CASSYPAGQWYEQYF	TGTGCCAGCAGCTACCCTGCGGGACAGTGGTACGAGCAGTACTTC
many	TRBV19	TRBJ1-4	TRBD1	CASSGTGNEKLFF	TGTGCCAGTAGCGGGACAGGAAATGAAAAACTGTTTTTT